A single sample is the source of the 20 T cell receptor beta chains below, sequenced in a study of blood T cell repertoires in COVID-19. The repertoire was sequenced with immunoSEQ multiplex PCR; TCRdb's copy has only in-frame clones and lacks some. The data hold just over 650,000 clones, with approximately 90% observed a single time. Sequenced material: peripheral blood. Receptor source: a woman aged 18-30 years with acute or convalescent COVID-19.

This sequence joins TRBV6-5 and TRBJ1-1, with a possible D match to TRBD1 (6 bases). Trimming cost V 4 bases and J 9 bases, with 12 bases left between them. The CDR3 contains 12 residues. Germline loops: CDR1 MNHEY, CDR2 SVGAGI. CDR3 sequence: CASSSTGMKAFF. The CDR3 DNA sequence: TGTGCCAGCAGTTCCACAGGGATGAAAGCTTTCTTT.

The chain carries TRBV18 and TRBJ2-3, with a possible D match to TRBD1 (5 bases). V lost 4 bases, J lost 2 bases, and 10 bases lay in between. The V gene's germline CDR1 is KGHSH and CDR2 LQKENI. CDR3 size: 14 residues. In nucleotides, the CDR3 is TGTGCCAGCTCACTCAGACAGTCCACAGATACGCAGTATTTT. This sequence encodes CASSLRQSTDTQYF.

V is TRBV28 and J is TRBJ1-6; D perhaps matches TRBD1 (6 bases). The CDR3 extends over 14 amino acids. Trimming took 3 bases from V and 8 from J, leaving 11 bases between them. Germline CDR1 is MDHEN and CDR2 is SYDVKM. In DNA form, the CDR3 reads TGTGCCAGCAGTTTCCGGGACACTTATTCACCCCTCCACTTT. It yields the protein CASSFRDTYSPLHF.

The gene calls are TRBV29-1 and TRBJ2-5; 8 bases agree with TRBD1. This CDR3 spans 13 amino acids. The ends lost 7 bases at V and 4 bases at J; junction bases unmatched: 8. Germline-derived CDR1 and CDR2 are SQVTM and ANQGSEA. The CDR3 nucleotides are TGCAGCGCCTCAGGGGGCCCCCGAGAGACCCAGTACTTC. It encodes CSASGGPRETQYF.

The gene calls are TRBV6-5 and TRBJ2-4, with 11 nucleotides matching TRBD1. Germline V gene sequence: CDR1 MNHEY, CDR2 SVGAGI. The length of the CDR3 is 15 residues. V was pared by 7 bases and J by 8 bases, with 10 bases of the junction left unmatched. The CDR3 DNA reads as TGTGCCAGCATCCGAACGGGGACAGGGGGTCACATTCAGTACTTC. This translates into CASIRTGTGGHIQYF.

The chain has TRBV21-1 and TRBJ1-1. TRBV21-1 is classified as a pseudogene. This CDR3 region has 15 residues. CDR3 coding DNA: TGTGCCAGCAGCAAAGTGTTAAAGCCGAACACTGAAGCTTTCTTT. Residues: CASSKVLKPNTEAFF.

CDR3 DNA sequence: TGTGCCAGCAGCCCCGGGGGGTTAATGCGGCCTTACGAGCAGTACTTC. It codes for CASSPGGLMRPYEQYF. This chain uses TRBV11-3 with TRBJ2-7, with 7 nucleotides matching TRBD2. CDR1 is SGHNT, CDR2 YENEEA, per germline. CDR3 length: 16 amino acids. With V trimmed by 5 bases and J by 4 bases, 14 bases remained unmatched.

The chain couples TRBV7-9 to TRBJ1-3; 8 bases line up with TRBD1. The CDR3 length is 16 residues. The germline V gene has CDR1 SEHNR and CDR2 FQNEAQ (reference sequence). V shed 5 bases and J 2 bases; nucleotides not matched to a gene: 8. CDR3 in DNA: TGTGCCAGCAGCCTTATGACGACAGGGGCTGGAAACACCATATATTTT. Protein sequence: CASSLMTTGAGNTIYF.

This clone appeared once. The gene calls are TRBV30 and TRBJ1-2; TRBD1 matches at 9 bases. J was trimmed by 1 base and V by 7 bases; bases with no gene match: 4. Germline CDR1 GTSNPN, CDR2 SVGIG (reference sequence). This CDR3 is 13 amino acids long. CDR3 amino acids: CAYDRGGNYGYTF. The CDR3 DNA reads TGTGCCTATGACAGGGGGGGTAACTATGGCTACACCTTC.

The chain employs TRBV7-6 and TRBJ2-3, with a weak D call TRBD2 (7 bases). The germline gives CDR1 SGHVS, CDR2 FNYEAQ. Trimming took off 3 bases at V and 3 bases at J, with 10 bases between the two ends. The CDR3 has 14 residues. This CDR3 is CASSFRGGTDTQYF. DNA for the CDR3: TGTGCCAGCAGCTTCAGGGGAGGGACAGATACGCAGTATTTT.

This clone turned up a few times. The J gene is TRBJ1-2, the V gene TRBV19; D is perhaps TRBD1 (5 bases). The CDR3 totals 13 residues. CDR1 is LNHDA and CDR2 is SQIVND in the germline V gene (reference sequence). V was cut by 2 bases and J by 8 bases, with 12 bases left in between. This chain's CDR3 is CASSIIRGSGYTF. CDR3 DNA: TGTGCCAGTAGTATAATTCGGGGGAGCGGCTACACCTTC. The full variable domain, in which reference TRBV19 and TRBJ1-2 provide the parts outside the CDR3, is DGGITQSPKYLFRKEGQNVTLSCEQNLNHDAMYWYRQDPGQGLRLIYYSQIVNDFQKGDIAEGYSVSREKKESFPLTVTSAQKNPTAFYLCASSIIRGSGYTFGSGTRLTVV.

CDR3 region: CASSWTDYDPANTEAFF. The DNA for the CDR3 is TGCGCCAGCAGCTGGACAGACTACGACCCTGCGAACACTGAAGCTTTCTTT. The chain joins TRBV5-1 to TRBJ1-1, with D maybe TRBD1 (6 bases). Trimming cost V 3 bases and J 1 base, with 19 bases left between them. The CDR3 is 17 amino acids. Germline CDR1 reads SGHRS; CDR2 reads YFSETQ.

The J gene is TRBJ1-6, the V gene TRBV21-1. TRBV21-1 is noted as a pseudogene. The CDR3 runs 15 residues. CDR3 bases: TGTGCCAGCAAACGACTGAGCTCCTATAATTCACCCCTCCACTTT. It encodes CASKRLSSYNSPLHF.

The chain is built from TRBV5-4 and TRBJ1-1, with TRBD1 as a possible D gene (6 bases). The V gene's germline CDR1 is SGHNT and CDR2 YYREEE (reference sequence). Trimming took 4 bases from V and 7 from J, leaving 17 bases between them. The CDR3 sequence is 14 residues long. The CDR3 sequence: CASSRIDLDSEAFF. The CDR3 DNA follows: TGTGCCAGCAGCCGGATAGATCTGGACAGTGAAGCTTTCTTT.

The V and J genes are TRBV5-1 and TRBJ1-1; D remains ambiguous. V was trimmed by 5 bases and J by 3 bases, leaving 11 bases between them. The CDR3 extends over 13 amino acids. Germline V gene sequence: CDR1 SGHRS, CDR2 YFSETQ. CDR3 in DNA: TGCGCCAGCAGTTACACTAGGGACACTGAAGCTTTCTTT. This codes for CASSYTRDTEAFF. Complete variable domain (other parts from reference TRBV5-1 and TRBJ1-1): KAGVTQTPRYLIKTRGQQVTLSCSPISGHRSVSWYQQTPGQGLQFLFEYFSETQRNKGNFPGRFSGRQFSNSRSEMNVSTLELGDSALYLCASSYTRDTEAFFGQGTRLTVV.

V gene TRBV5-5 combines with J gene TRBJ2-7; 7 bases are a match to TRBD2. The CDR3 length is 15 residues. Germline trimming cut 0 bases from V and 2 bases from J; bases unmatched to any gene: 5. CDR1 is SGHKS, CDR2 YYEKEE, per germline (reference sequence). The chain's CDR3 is CASSLDLADTYEQYF. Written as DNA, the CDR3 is TGTGCCAGCAGCTTGGATCTAGCGGATACCTACGAGCAGTACTTC. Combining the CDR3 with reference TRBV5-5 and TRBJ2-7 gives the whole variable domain DAGVTQSPTHLIKTRGQQVTLRCSPISGHKSVSWYQQVLGQGPQFIFQYYEKEERGRGNFPDRFSARQFPNYSSELNVNALLLGDSALYLCASSLDLADTYEQYFGPGTRLTVT.

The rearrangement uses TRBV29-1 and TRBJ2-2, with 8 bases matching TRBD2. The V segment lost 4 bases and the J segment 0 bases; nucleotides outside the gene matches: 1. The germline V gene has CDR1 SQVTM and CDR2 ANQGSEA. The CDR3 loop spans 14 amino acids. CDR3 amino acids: CSVGRGANTGELFF. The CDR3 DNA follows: TGCAGCGTTGGGCGGGGGGCGAACACCGGGGAGCTGTTTTTT.

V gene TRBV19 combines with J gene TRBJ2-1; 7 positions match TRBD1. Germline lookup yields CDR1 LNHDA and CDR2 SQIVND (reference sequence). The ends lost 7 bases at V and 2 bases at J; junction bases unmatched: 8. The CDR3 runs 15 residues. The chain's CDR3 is CASTIRDSTYNEQFF. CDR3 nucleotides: TGTGCCAGTACCATCCGGGACAGCACCTACAATGAGCAGTTCTTC.

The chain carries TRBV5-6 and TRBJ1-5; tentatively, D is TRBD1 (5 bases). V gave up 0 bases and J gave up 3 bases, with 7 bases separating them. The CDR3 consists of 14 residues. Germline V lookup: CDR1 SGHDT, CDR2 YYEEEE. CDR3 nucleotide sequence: TGTGCCAGCAGCTTGGGACAGACCAATCAGCCCCAGCATTTT. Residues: CASSLGQTNQPQHF.

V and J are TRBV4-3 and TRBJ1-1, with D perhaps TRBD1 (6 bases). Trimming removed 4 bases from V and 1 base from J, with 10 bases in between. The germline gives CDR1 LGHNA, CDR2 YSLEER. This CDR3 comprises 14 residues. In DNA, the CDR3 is TGCGCCAGCAGCCTGGACAGCTCGAACACTGAAGCTTTCTTT. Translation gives CASSLDSSNTEAFF.